This T cell receptor beta chain was identified during a study of CD8+ T cells in alopecia areata. The V gene lost 2 bases and the J gene lost 0 bases, with 5 bases spanning the gap. The CDR3 contains 13 residues. Per the germline V gene, CDR1 is KGHSH and CDR2 is LQKENI. Study-level results: Any link of baseline CD8+ expansion to response, resting on one nonresponder, remains uncertain. In scalp, tofacitinib significantly decreased clonality and expanded CD8+ clones among the top 100.

This clone came up once. The antigen is undetermined. RNA, once extracted, was reverse transcribed into cDNA for use as the sequencing template. Only in-frame clones appear in the TCRdb table, and some are missing; sequencing was by immunoSEQ multiplex PCR. This sample carries 150,000 to 250,000 clones, about three fifths of them seen once, and the ten largest clones take around 3.2%. As for treatment: oral pan-JAK inhibitor, 5-10 mg twice daily. Those with alopecia areata gave lesional scalp punch biopsies and peripheral blood. This sequence joins TRBV18 and TRBJ2-7; D unresolved. Here the sequenced sample was CD4+ T cells sorted from blood, taken at week 4, from a patient treated with tofacitinib. The clonotype comes from a human donor with alopecia areata. This CDR3 reads CASSPYDSYEQYF. CDR3 coding DNA: TGTGCCAGCTCACCATATGACTCCTACGAGCAGTACTTC.